The clone carrying this T cell receptor beta chain is deemed medium-sized (0.01 to 0.1%). This sample was included in a study of T-cell memory formation after mild COVID-19. Study-wide background: Clustering of TCRs was largely donor specific.

V lost 5 bases, J lost 4 bases, and 6 bases stayed unmatched. The CDR3 extends over 14 amino acids. The TCR alpha and TCR beta cDNA libraries, bearing sample barcodes and UMIs, were generated by 5'RACE using constant-segment primers. Using its own MiXCR run on the 5' RACE reads, TCRdb lists one record per CDR3 protein. Among 100,000 to 150,000 distinct CDR3 sequences, over 15% were seen once, and the ten largest hold approximately 4.7%. V gene TRBV12-3 or TRBV12-4 combines with J gene TRBJ2-5; 8 bases match TRBD1. Sample: PBMCs or a T cell subset sorted from them (not recorded which). This clonotype was obtained from a man between 18 and 29 years old who had mild COVID-19 (a few samples of this study predate the infection). Cell type and time point are not known. CDR3 nucleotide sequence: TGTGCCAGCAGTACAGGACAGGGAGTAGAGACCCAGTACTTC. Translated: CASSTGQGVETQYF.